A single sample is the source of the 26 T cell receptor beta chains below, sequenced in a study of blood T cell repertoires in COVID-19 (dated by TCRdb to 2020 to 2022). Libraries were made using the immunoSEQ multiplex PCR assay. As stored in TCRdb, this immuneACCESS dataset retains in-frame rearrangements with V and J assigned. A fraction of the clones does not appear; measured against another copy, unresolved V genes explain less than half of the discrepancy, and the remainder lacks a known reason. For this sample the table gives 190,000 or so clones, of which around nine tenths were detected only once. The ten largest clonotypes hold around 4% of the sample. The sample taken for sequencing was PBMCs or T cells enriched from blood (not recorded which). Receptor source: a woman between 25 and 40 years old who had been exposed to COVID-19.

The V and J genes are TRBV3-1 (or the pseudogene TRBV3-2) and TRBJ2-2; D is possibly TRBD1 (6 bases). There are 16 residues in the CDR3. V was pared by 0 bases and J by 5 bases, with 13 bases between. Per the germline V gene, CDR1 is LGHDT and CDR2 is YNNKEL (reference sequence). The DNA of the CDR3 is TGTGCCAGCAGCCAAGATATGACAGGAATAACCGGGGAGCTGTTTTTT. As protein: CASSQDMTGITGELFF.

The genes are TRBV30 and TRBJ1-1; 7 positions match TRBD1. V lost 8 bases, J lost 0 bases, and 15 bases stayed unmatched. The CDR3 sequence is 16 residues long. The germline CDR1 and CDR2 sequences are GTSNPN and SVGIG (reference sequence). The CDR3 is CALEIKQGIMNTEAFF. CDR3 nucleotides: TGTGCCCTGGAGATAAAACAGGGGATCATGAACACTGAAGCTTTCTTT.

V and J are TRBV24-1 and TRBJ1-2; tentative D call: TRBD1 (5 bases). V gave up 5 bases and J gave up 6 bases, with 9 bases separating them. The CDR3 consists of 12 residues. Per the germline V gene, CDR1 is KGHDR and CDR2 is SFDVKD. The CDR3 DNA reads as TGTGCCACCAGTGCCAGGGTGAATGGCTACACCTTC. Protein sequence: CATSARVNGYTF.

The gene calls are TRBV20-1 and TRBJ2-7, with 7 bases fitting TRBD1. Unmatched junction bases numbered 15, after V lost 3 bases and J lost 4 bases. CDR3 size: 16 residues. Per the germline V gene, CDR1 is DFQATT and CDR2 is SNEGSKA (reference sequence). This chain's CDR3 is CSASKVVWDSSYEQYF. Here the CDR3 DNA reads TGCAGTGCTAGTAAAGTCGTCTGGGACAGCAGTTACGAGCAGTACTTC.

This chain links TRBV5-4 with TRBJ2-3; TRBD2 aligns across 8 bases. The J segment lost 1 base and the V segment lost 0 bases, leaving 13 bases of the junction unmatched. This CDR3 is built from 19 residues. Germline loops: CDR1 SGHNT, CDR2 YYREEE (reference sequence). The CDR3 bases are TGTGCCAGCAGCTTGGTCGGGACTTTAATAGCGGGGCGCACAGATACGCAGTATTTT. Its protein product is CASSLVGTLIAGRTDTQYF.

The V call is TRBV10-3, the J call TRBJ1-4; D may be TRBD1 (6 bases). Germline loops: CDR1 ENHRY, CDR2 SYGVKD. The CDR3 is made up of 13 amino acids. Trimming stripped 6 bases from V and 7 bases from J, with 12 bases between. CDR3 region: CAIRQGRGEKLFF. CDR3 nucleotide sequence: TGTGCCATCAGGCAGGGGCGAGGTGAAAAACTGTTTTTT.

The chain uses TRBV7-6 and TRBJ2-7; D may be TRBD1 (5 bases). CDR3 length: 15 amino acids. Germline V lookup: CDR1 SGHVS, CDR2 FNYEAQ. The ends were cut back, 0 bases at V and 4 bases at J, with 13 bases in the middle. The CDR3 DNA is TGTGCCAGCAGCTTAGCGGACACGGAGAGTTACGAGCAGTACTTC. This sequence encodes CASSLADTESYEQYF.

The genes are TRBV18 and TRBJ2-3; TRBD1 aligns across 9 bases. Unmatched junction bases numbered 8, after V lost 2 bases and J lost 5 bases. Germline loops: CDR1 KGHSH, CDR2 LQKENI. The CDR3 loop spans 16 amino acids. CDR3 sequence: CASSPKVGTGRDTQYF. The CDR3 DNA follows: TGTGCCAGCTCACCAAAGGTCGGGACAGGGAGAGATACGCAGTATTTT.

This clone showed up just once. This chain links TRBV12-5 with TRBJ1-2; D is unresolved. This CDR3 has 11 amino acids. Germline values: CDR1 LGHNT, CDR2 FRNRAP. V was trimmed by 3 bases and J by 4 bases, leaving 3 bases between them. For the CDR3, the DNA is TGTGCTAGTGGTTTCGGCTATGGCTACACCTTC. Amino acids: CASGFGYGYTF.

This rearrangement joins TRBV7-3 to TRBJ2-5; D gene uncertain. Per the germline V gene, CDR1 is SGHTA and CDR2 is FQGTGA. This CDR3 is built from 13 residues. V was shortened by 1 base and J by 5 bases, with 8 bases between the two germline ends. The CDR3, as DNA: TGTGCCAGCAGCTTAATGGTTGAGGAGACCCAGTACTTC. Translated, it gives CASSLMVEETQYF. Supplemented by reference TRBV7-3 and TRBJ2-5, the full variable domain reads GAGVSQTPSNKVTEKGKYVELRCDPISGHTALYWYRQSLGQGPEFLIYFQGTGAADDSGLPNDRFFAVRPEGSVSTLKIQRTERGDSAVYLCASSLMVEETQYFGPGTRLLVL.

CDR3 region: CAWSVHTRQGRRGVVWPQHF. DNA for the CDR3: TGTGCCTGGAGTGTACATACAAGACAGGGAAGGCGAGGAGTCGTTTGGCCCCAGCATTTT. The V and J genes are TRBV30 and TRBJ1-5, with 7 positions matching TRBD1. V gave up 0 bases and J gave up 9 bases; unmatched junction bases: 26. This CDR3 contains 20 residues. Germline CDR1 and CDR2: GTSNPN and SVGIG (reference sequence).

This clone was seen at least ten times. The DNA for the CDR3 is TGTGCCAGCAGCGTAGGGAGCCTTCGCGGGGAGCTGTTTTTT. Protein product: CASSVGSLRGELFF. The chain combines TRBV9 with TRBJ2-2; D is unresolved. Germline values: CDR1 SGDLS, CDR2 YYNGEE. The V and J ends lost 0 bases and 7 bases respectively, with 10 bases between them. The CDR3 has 14 amino acids. Looking up the rest from reference TRBV9 and TRBJ2-2 gives the full variable domain: DSGVTQTPKHLITATGQRVTLRCSPRSGDLSVYWYQQSLDQGLQFLIQYYNGEERAKGNILERFSAQQFPDLHSELNLSSLELGDSALYFCASSVGSLRGELFFGEGSRLTVL.

V is TRBV29-1 and J is TRBJ1-2; D unresolved. This CDR3 spans 13 amino acids. In germline, CDR1 is SQVTM, CDR2 ANQGSEA. Trimming removed 1 base at V and 7 bases at J, with 13 bases between. CDR3 in amino acids: CSVEGHRGSGYTF. In DNA form, the CDR3 reads TGCAGCGTTGAAGGGCATCGGGGTAGTGGCTACACCTTC. Together with reference TRBV29-1 and TRBJ1-2, the CDR3 gives the full variable domain: SAVISQKPSRDICQRGTSLTIQCQVDSQVTMMFWYRQQPGQSLTLIATANQGSEATYESGFVIDKFPISRPNLTFSTLTVSNMSPEDSSIYLCSVEGHRGSGYTFGSGTRLTVV.

The gene calls are TRBV5-4 and TRBJ1-2; maybe TRBD1 (5 bases). The CDR3 loop spans 15 amino acids. Trimming removed 2 bases from V and 8 bases from J, with 19 bases in between. From germline, CDR1 is SGHNT and CDR2 YYREEE (reference sequence). The CDR3 nucleotides read TGTGCCAGCAGCTTCCAGGGATCGAGGTATGACGGCTACACCTTC. It encodes CASSFQGSRYDGYTF.

V is TRBV13 and J is TRBJ2-1; 7 positions match TRBD1. CDR3 length equals 19 residues. V lost 0 bases, J lost 14 bases, and 25 bases stayed unmatched. The germline V gene encodes CDR1 PRHDT and CDR2 FYEKMQ (reference sequence). The DNA of the CDR3 is TGTGCCAGCAGCTTAGGCCCACCCGCACAGGGGATGCGAGGTAGTAAGGAGTTCTTC. Translating gives CASSLGPPAQGMRGSKEFF. The full variable domain, completed using reference TRBV13 and TRBJ2-1, is AAGVIQSPRHLIKEKRETATLKCYPIPRHDTVYWYQQGPGQDPQFLISFYEKMQSDKGSIPDRFSAQQFSDYHSELNMSSLELGDSALYFCASSLGPPAQGMRGSKEFFGPGTRLTVL.

CDR3 DNA: TGTGCCAGCAGTTCGGGACAGGGGGCCACTGAAGCTTTCTTT. It specifies CASSSGQGATEAFF. The chain recombines TRBV28 with TRBJ1-1, with 12 bases identical to TRBD1. The CDR3 spans 14 residues. Germline V gives CDR1 MDHEN, CDR2 SYDVKM. V was pared by 4 bases and J by 4 bases, with 1 base of the junction left unmatched.

The V call is TRBV19, the J call TRBJ2-1; 8 bases line up with TRBD1. Unmatched junction bases numbered 6, after V lost 4 bases and J lost 7 bases. CDR3 length: 14 amino acids. Germline assignment: CDR1 LNHDA and CDR2 SQIVND (reference sequence). The CDR3 is CASSREQGVNEQFF. The CDR3 DNA reads TGTGCCAGTAGTAGGGAACAGGGGGTTAATGAGCAGTTCTTC.

This chain joins TRBV21-1 and TRBJ2-2; the table's D call, TRBD2, was not checked against the DNA. TRBV21-1 is listed as a pseudogene. The CDR3 has 18 residues. This chain's CDR3 is CASSKVGARLDNTGELFF. In DNA form, the CDR3 reads TGTGCCAGCAGCAAAGTGGGAGCCAGACTAGACAACACCGGGGAGCTGTTTTTT.

Remarks on this clone: The sample holds other DNA sequences that translate to the same CDR3. The rearrangement uses TRBV5-4 and TRBJ2-2; TRBD1 agrees at 8 bases. V dropped 1 base and J dropped 3; count of bases not matched to a gene: 2. This CDR3 has 15 amino acids. Germline-derived CDR1 and CDR2 are SGHNT and YYREEE (reference sequence). The CDR3 here is CASSLNRGDTGELFF. Written as DNA, the CDR3 is TGTGCCAGCAGCTTGAACAGGGGGGACACCGGGGAGCTGTTTTTT.

CDR3 in amino acids: CASSVSGGFSYEQYF. In nucleotides, the CDR3 is TGTGCCAGCAGCGTTAGCGGGGGGTTCTCCTACGAGCAGTACTTC. This chain joins TRBV9 and TRBJ2-7; the match to TRBD2 covers 10 bases. The CDR3 totals 15 residues. The J segment lost 0 bases and the V segment lost 2 bases, leaving 2 bases of the junction unmatched. Germline V gene sequence: CDR1 SGDLS, CDR2 YYNGEE. The whole variable domain, filled in from reference TRBV9 and TRBJ2-7, reads DSGVTQTPKHLITATGQRVTLRCSPRSGDLSVYWYQQSLDQGLQFLIQYYNGEERAKGNILERFSAQQFPDLHSELNLSSLELGDSALYFCASSVSGGFSYEQYFGPGTRLTVT.

This chain uses TRBV3-1 (or the pseudogene TRBV3-2) with TRBJ2-7; D might be TRBD2 (6 bases). The V gene lost 6 bases and the J gene lost 0 bases, with 12 bases spanning the gap. This CDR3 contains 14 residues. CDR1 is LGHDT, CDR2 YNNKEL, per germline (reference sequence). CDR3 protein: CASRSGPSSYEQYF. The CDR3 coding sequence is TGTGCCAGCAGGAGCGGGCCGAGCTCCTACGAGCAGTACTTC.

The chain employs TRBV28 and TRBJ1-1, with a possible D match to TRBD1 (5 bases). The V gene's germline CDR1 is MDHEN and CDR2 SYDVKM. The CDR3 runs to 16 residues. V lost 5 bases, J lost 0 bases, and 16 bases lay in between. The CDR3: CASSPPPTDMNTEAFF. CDR3 DNA: TGTGCCAGCAGTCCACCCCCGACAGACATGAACACTGAAGCTTTCTTT.

The chain employs TRBV3-1 (or the pseudogene TRBV3-2) and TRBJ2-1, with D perhaps TRBD2 (5 bases). CDR3 length: 14 amino acids. Trimming pared 0 bases from V and 12 bases from J, leaving 15 bases between. Germline-derived CDR1 and CDR2 are LGHDT and YNNKEL (reference sequence). The CDR3 loop reads CASSQDQRRSPQFF. The CDR3 DNA follows: TGTGCCAGCAGCCAAGATCAGAGGAGGTCGCCGCAGTTCTTC.

The CDR3 reads CASSLVVGSTEAFF. For the CDR3, the DNA is TGTGCCAGCAGCTTGGTAGTGGGCTCGACTGAAGCTTTCTTT. The chain has TRBV5-6 and TRBJ1-1; D is ambiguous. CDR3 size: 14 residues. The germline gives CDR1 SGHDT, CDR2 YYEEEE. V was cut by 0 bases and J by 5 bases, with 11 bases left in between. Using reference TRBV5-6 and TRBJ1-1 for the parts outside the CDR3, the full variable domain is DAGVTQSPTHLIKTRGQQVTLRCSPKSGHDTVSWYQQALGQGPQFIFQYYEEEERQRGNFPDRFSGHQFPNYSSELNVNALLLGDSALYLCASSLVVGSTEAFFGQGTRLTVV.

This chain joins TRBV4-2 and TRBJ2-2, with TRBD2 matching over 7 bases. Germline trimming cut 0 bases from V and 7 bases from J; bases unmatched to any gene: 14. This CDR3 region has 18 residues. CDR1 is LGHNA, CDR2 YNFKEQ, per germline. The CDR3 sequence is CASSQDPPGLSAVGELFF. Here the CDR3 DNA reads TGTGCCAGCAGCCAAGATCCCCCGGGACTAAGCGCGGTCGGGGAGCTGTTTTTT.

This clone has a single count. This sequence joins TRBV5-1 and TRBJ1-5; 7 bases match TRBD1. Germline loops: CDR1 SGHRS, CDR2 YFSETQ. The V and J ends lost 3 bases and 4 bases, in that order; junction bases with no gene match: 1. The CDR3 covers 13 residues. The CDR3 reads CASSWDRNQPQHF. The CDR3 coding sequence is TGCGCCAGCAGCTGGGACAGAAATCAGCCCCAGCATTTT.